These T cell receptor beta chains were read from a single sample in a study of cytomegalovirus exposure and HLA in healthy donors. TCRdb's copy holds only in-frame clones and misses some; the assay was immunoSEQ multiplex PCR. The sample yields approximately 110,000 clones, around 78% seen once. The sequenced sample consisted of PBMCs. These receptors came from a man between 50 and 59 years old in good health and CMV-seronegative. CDR3s include the opening cysteine and the closing phenylalanine or tryptophan. Each record gives: J gene, D gene, clone size, V gene, CDR3 protein, CDR3 DNA. D genes are given only for firm matches. A clone size is listed for some rows: how often the clone was seen (once, few, many), or a class if it is expanded.

J gene: TRBJ2-1; D gene: TRBD2; clone size: -; V gene: TRBV18; CDR3 protein: CASSRRTSGEYNEQFF; CDR3 DNA: TGTGCCAGCTCACGACGGACTAGCGGGGAGTACAATGAGCAGTTCTTC
J gene: TRBJ1-5; D gene: TRBD1; clone size: -; V gene: TRBV6-1; CDR3 protein: CASSSTGRYQPQHF; CDR3 DNA: TGTGCCAGCAGTTCGACAGGGAGGTATCAGCCCCAGCATTTT
J gene: TRBJ1-2; D gene: -; clone size: few; V gene: TRBV15; CDR3 protein: CATSSIREGGYTF; CDR3 DNA: TGTGCCACCAGCAGTATCAGGGAGGGTGGCTACACCTTC
J gene: TRBJ2-1; D gene: TRBD2; clone size: -; V gene: TRBV7-3; CDR3 protein: CASSLTPTSGGVGSYNEQFF; CDR3 DNA: TGTGCCAGCAGCTTAACTCCGACTAGCGGGGGGGTTGGGTCCTACAATGAGCAGTTCTTC
J gene: TRBJ2-1; D gene: TRBD2; clone size: -; V gene: TRBV6-5; CDR3 protein: CASSYEGRGRGNKQFF; CDR3 DNA: TGTGCCAGCAGTTACGAGGGGCGGGGGAGGGGCAATAAGCAGTTCTTC
J gene: TRBJ2-3; D gene: TRBD1; clone size: -; V gene: TRBV5-1; CDR3 protein: CASSLEGQGEVDTQYF; CDR3 DNA: TGCGCCAGCAGCTTGGAAGGACAGGGGGAAGTAGATACGCAGTATTTT
J gene: TRBJ1-1; D gene: -; clone size: -; V gene: TRBV6-4; CDR3 protein: CASRMDSQNTEAFF; CDR3 DNA: TGTGCCAGCAGAATGGACAGCCAGAACACTGAAGCTTTCTTT
J gene: TRBJ2-3; D gene: TRBD1; clone size: -; V gene: TRBV7-2; CDR3 protein: CASSFDRGKDTQYF; CDR3 DNA: TGTGCCAGCAGCTTCGACAGGGGGAAAGATACGCAGTATTTT
J gene: TRBJ2-5; D gene: -; clone size: -; V gene: TRBV11-2; CDR3 protein: CASSSGGHPFREETQYF; CDR3 DNA: TGTGCCAGCAGCTCGGGGGGACACCCCTTTAGGGAAGAGACCCAGTACTTC
J gene: TRBJ2-1; D gene: TRBD2; clone size: -; V gene: TRBV10-3; CDR3 protein: CAISESTSGTYNEQFF; CDR3 DNA: TGTGCCATCAGTGAGTCCACTAGCGGAACCTACAATGAGCAGTTCTTC
J gene: TRBJ1-2; D gene: -; clone size: -; V gene: TRBV4-3; CDR3 protein: CASSQSLGQGIYGYTF; CDR3 DNA: TGCGCCAGCAGCCAGAGCTTGGGACAAGGGATCTATGGCTACACCTTC